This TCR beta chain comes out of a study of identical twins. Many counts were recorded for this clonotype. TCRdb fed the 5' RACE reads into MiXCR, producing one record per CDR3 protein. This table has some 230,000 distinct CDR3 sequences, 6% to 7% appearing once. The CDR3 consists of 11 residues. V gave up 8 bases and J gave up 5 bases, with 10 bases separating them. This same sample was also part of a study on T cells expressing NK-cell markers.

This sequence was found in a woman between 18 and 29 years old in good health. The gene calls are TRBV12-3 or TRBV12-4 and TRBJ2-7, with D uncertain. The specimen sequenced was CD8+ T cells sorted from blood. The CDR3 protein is CASGTLDEQYF. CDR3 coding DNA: TGTGCCAGCGGAACCCTCGACGAGCAGTACTTC.